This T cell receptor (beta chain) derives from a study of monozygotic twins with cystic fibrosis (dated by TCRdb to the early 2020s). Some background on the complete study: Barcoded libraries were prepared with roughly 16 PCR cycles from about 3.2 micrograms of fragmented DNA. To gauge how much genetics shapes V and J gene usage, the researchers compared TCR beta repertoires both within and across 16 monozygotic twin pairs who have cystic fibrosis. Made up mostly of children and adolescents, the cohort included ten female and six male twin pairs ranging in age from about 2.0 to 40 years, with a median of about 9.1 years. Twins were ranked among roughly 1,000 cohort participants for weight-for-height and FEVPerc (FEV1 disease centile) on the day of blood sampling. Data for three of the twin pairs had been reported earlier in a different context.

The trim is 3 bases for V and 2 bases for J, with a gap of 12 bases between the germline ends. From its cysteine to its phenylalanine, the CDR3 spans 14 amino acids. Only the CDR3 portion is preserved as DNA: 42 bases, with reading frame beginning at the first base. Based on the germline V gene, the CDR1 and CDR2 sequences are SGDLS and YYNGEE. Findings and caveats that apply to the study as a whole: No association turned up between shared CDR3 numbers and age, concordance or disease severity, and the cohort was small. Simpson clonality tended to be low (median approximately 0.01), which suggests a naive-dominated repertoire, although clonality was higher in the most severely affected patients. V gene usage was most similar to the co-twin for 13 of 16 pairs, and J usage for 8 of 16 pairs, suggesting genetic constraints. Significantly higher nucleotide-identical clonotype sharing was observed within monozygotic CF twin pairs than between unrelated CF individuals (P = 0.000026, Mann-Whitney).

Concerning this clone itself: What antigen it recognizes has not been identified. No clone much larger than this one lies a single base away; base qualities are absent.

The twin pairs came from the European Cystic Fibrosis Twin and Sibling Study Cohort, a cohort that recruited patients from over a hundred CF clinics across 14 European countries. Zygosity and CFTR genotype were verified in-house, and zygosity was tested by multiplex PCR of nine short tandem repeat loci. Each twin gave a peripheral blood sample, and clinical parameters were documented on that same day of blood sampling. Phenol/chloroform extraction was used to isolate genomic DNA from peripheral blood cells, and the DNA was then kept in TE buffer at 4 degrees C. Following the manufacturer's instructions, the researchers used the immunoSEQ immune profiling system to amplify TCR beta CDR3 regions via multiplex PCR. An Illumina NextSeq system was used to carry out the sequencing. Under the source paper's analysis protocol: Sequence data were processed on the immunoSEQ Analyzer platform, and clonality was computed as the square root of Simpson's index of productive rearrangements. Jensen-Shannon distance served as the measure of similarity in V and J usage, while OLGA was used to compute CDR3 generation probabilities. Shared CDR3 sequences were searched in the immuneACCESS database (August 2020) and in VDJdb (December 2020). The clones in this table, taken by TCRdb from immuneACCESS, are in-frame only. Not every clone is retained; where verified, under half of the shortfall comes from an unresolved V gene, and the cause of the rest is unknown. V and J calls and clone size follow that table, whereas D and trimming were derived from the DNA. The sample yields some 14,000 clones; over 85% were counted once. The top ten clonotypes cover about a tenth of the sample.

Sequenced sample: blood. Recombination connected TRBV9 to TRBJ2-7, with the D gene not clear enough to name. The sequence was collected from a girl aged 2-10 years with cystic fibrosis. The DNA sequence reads TGTGCCAGCAGCGCCGGGCCTACAGCCTACGAGCAGTACTTC. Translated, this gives CASSAGPTAYEQYF.